There are a few counts of the clone carrying this T cell receptor beta chain. Its matching antigen is unknown. This sample was included in a study of blood T cells in healthy people across ages. There are 14 residues in the CDR3. Germline V lookup: CDR1 SGHRS, CDR2 YFSETQ. V lost 4 bases to trimming and J lost 4 bases, with 11 bases between them. Study findings and constraints: Age showed a roughly linear inverse relationship with TCR beta diversity per million T cells.

Combining a sample-barcoded 5' primer with a J-beta primer mix, a second PCR ran for 7 to 11 cycles. A template-switch adaptor that had 12 random nucleotides put a tag on each cDNA molecule. TCRdb processed the 5' RACE reads anew with MiXCR; each CDR3 protein has one entry. The sample yields 550,000 to 750,000 distinct CDR3 sequences, more than 20% seen once. The V and J genes are TRBV5-1 and TRBJ1-4; D perhaps matches TRBD1 (5 bases). The sample was blood. The clonotype originates from a man between 65 and 79 years old in good health. The CDR3 region is CASSMAGSNEKLFF. Here the CDR3 DNA reads TGCGCCAGCAGCATGGCAGGGAGTAATGAAAAACTGTTTTTT. The full variable domain, completed using reference TRBV5-1 and TRBJ1-4, is KAGVTQTPRYLIKTRGQQVTLSCSPISGHRSVSWYQQTPGQGLQFLFEYFSETQRNKGNFPGRFSGRQFSNSRSEMNVSTLELGDSALYLCASSMAGSNEKLFFGSGTQLSVL.